These 17 T cell receptor beta chains were all obtained from the same sample, sequenced in a study of PD-1 blockade in classical Hodgkin lymphoma. Profiled with immunoSEQ multiplex PCR; TCRdb holds only in-frame clones, not every one. The sample has roughly 38,000 clones, 86% seen once. Patients all relapsed after autologous stem cell transplantation, and there was variation in brentuximab vedotin exposure. The sample consisted of peripheral blood mononuclear cells (PBMCs), taken before the second cycle of nivolumab. The receptors were gathered from a human donor with classical Hodgkin lymphoma.

The CDR3 sequence: CASSPNGLGQETQYF. Written as DNA, the CDR3 is TGTGCCAGCAGCCCTAACGGACTGGGCCAAGAGACCCAGTACTTC. The chain employs TRBV9 and TRBJ2-5, with D possibly being TRBD2 (5 bases). The germline CDR1 and CDR2 sequences are SGDLS and YYNGEE. The CDR3 has 15 residues. Trimming took 4 bases from V and 1 from J, leaving 14 bases between them.

The chain uses TRBV28 and TRBJ1-2; D gene ambiguous. Trimming left V 7 bases short and J 4 bases short, with 16 bases between. CDR3 size: 14 residues. Germline V gives CDR1 MDHEN, CDR2 SYDVKM. The CDR3 DNA follows: TGTGCCAGCACCCCACCCGGGCAGCTCTATGGCTACACCTTC. The encoded protein is CASTPPGQLYGYTF.

This chain uses TRBV9 with TRBJ2-7; 12 positions agree with TRBD2. With V trimmed by 0 bases and J by 4 bases, 8 bases remained unmatched. Germline V gene lookup returns CDR1 SGDLS and CDR2 YYNGEE. The CDR3 totals 17 residues. The CDR3 DNA reads TGTGCCAGCAGCGTAGGCCCCCTTGGACTAGCGGGGTACGAGCAGTACTTC. This codes for CASSVGPLGLAGYEQYF.

This sequence joins TRBV5-1 and TRBJ2-7, with a tentative D call TRBD1 (5 bases). Trimming pared 1 base from V and 0 bases from J, leaving 11 bases between. There are 15 residues in the CDR3. Germline V gene lookup returns CDR1 SGHRS and CDR2 YFSETQ. CDR3: CASSLSYRSSYEQYF. DNA of the CDR3: TGCGCCAGCAGCTTGTCGTACAGGAGCTCCTACGAGCAGTACTTC.

The gene calls are TRBV4-3 and TRBJ1-1; D ambiguous. Germline V CDR1 and CDR2: LGHNA, YSLEER. This CDR3 has 13 amino acids. V dropped 0 bases and J dropped 7 bases, with 9 bases sitting between them. CDR3 in DNA: TGCGCCAGCAGCCAAGATCCAGCGGATGAAGCTTTCTTT. Translation gives CASSQDPADEAFF.

The V gene is TRBV19, the J gene TRBJ2-7; the D gene is possibly TRBD2 (5 bases). Germline V gene sequence: CDR1 LNHDA, CDR2 SQIVND (reference sequence). This CDR3 spans 11 amino acids. V lost 6 bases and J lost 3, with 6 bases in between. The CDR3 DNA sequence: TGTGCCAGTAGGACTATCTACGAGCAGTACTTC. It codes for CASRTIYEQYF.

The chain joins TRBV13 to TRBJ2-1, with D hard to call. Germline V gene sequence: CDR1 PRHDT, CDR2 FYEKMQ (reference sequence). V was trimmed by 0 bases and J by 6 bases, leaving 6 bases between them. The CDR3 length is 13 residues. CDR3 DNA sequence: TGTGCCAGCAGCTTAGGGTATACCAATGAGCAGTTCTTC. Protein sequence: CASSLGYTNEQFF.

The chain recombines TRBV5-4 with TRBJ1-1; D gene uncertain. CDR1 and CDR2 (germline): SGHNT, YYREEE (reference sequence). The CDR3 totals 14 residues. V dropped 0 bases and J dropped 7 bases, with 13 bases sitting between them. Here the CDR3 DNA reads TGTGCCAGCAGCTTGGAAACTGCCCGGAATGAAGCTTTCTTT. Protein: CASSLETARNEAFF.

The chain links TRBV29-1 to TRBJ1-4; D gene ambiguous. The V gene's germline CDR1 is SQVTM and CDR2 ANQGSEA. V was shortened by 0 bases and J by 5 bases, with 4 bases between the two germline ends. The CDR3 consists of 12 residues. The CDR3 DNA reads as TGCAGCGTTGAAGAGGGGAATGAAAAACTGTTTTTT. Translation gives CSVEEGNEKLFF.

The chain carries TRBV14 and TRBJ2-4, with D perhaps TRBD1 (5 bases). The V and J ends lost 4 bases and 2 bases respectively, with 9 bases between them. In germline, CDR1 is SGHDN, CDR2 FVKESK. The CDR3 loop spans 14 amino acids. CDR3 sequence reads: CASSPAGTKNIQYF. In DNA form, the CDR3 reads TGTGCCAGCAGCCCCGCAGGGACCAAAAACATTCAGTACTTC.

The chain joins TRBV6-4 to TRBJ2-1; TRBD2 might be the D (6 bases). Trimming took 7 bases from V and 5 from J, leaving 12 bases between them. Germline V gene lookup returns CDR1 MRHNA and CDR2 SNTAGT. The CDR3 totals 13 residues. Here the CDR3 reads CASNCGAHNEQFF. As DNA, the CDR3 is TGTGCCAGCAATTGCGGGGCCCACAATGAGCAGTTCTTC.

The rearrangement links TRBV11-2 to TRBJ1-6; the D gene is possibly TRBD1 (6 bases). V dropped 1 base and J dropped 2 bases, with 12 bases sitting between them. CDR3 length: 17 residues. Germline V CDR1 and CDR2: SGHAT, FQNNGV. CDR3 in DNA: TGTGCCAGCAGCTTAGGAGGCACAGGGCCCTATAATTCACCCCTCCACTTT. Translation: CASSLGGTGPYNSPLHF. Variable domain in full (rest from reference TRBV11-2 and TRBJ1-6): EAGVAQSPRYKIIEKRQSVAFWCNPISGHATLYWYQQILGQGPKLLIQFQNNGVVDDSQLPKDRFSAERLKGVDSTLKIQPAKLEDSAVYLCASSLGGTGPYNSPLHFGNGTRLTVT.

The V gene is TRBV6-5, the J gene TRBJ1-2; 11 bases line up with TRBD1. The CDR3 covers 15 residues. Per germline, CDR1 MNHEY and CDR2 SVGAGI. The trim removed 6 bases at V and 6 bases at J, leaving 9 bases unmatched. CDR3 nucleotides: TGTGCCAGCAGACCACCGGGACAGGGGGTACATGGCTACACCTTC. Translating it yields CASRPPGQGVHGYTF.

This chain's CDR3 is CASSGGRNTEAFF. CDR3 DNA sequence: TGTGCCAGCAGTGGCGGCCGGAACACTGAAGCTTTCTTT. The rearrangement links TRBV6-1 to TRBJ1-1; D not resolved. Germline-derived CDR1 and CDR2 are MNHNS and SASEGT. The CDR3 extends over 13 amino acids. The V end lost 4 bases, the J end lost 1 base, and 7 bases lay between the germline ends.

V usage is TRBV28 and J usage is TRBJ1-3; a weak D match, TRBD1 (6 bases). Between the trimmed V and J ends, which lost 6 bases and 3 bases, there was a span of 21 bases. Germline loops: CDR1 MDHEN, CDR2 SYDVKM. The CDR3 length is 17 residues. The CDR3 spells CASSRNTGASDGNTIYF. The DNA for the CDR3 is TGTGCCAGCAGCCGTAACACGGGGGCGAGTGATGGAAACACCATATATTTT. The complete variable domain, with remaining parts taken from reference TRBV28 and TRBJ1-3, reads DVKVTQSSRYLVKRTGEKVFLECVQDMDHENMFWYRQDPGLGLRLIYFSYDVKMKEKGDIPEGYSVSREKKERFSLILESASTNQTSMYLCASSRNTGASDGNTIYFGEGSWLTVV.

V and J are TRBV15 and TRBJ2-7; perhaps TRBD2 as D (6 bases). The CDR3 has 17 residues. Trimming removed 0 bases at V and 0 bases at J, with 15 bases between. CDR1 and CDR2 (germline): LNHNV, YYDKDF (reference sequence). Written as DNA, the CDR3 is TGTGCCACCAGCAGAGATAGCGGTGGGCGGGACTCCTACGAGCAGTACTTC. Its protein product is CATSRDSGGRDSYEQYF.

The J gene is TRBJ2-1, the V gene TRBV19; TRBD2 aligns across 8 bases. CDR3 length equals 14 residues. Trimming at V came to 8 bases and at J to 4 bases, leaving 7 bases not matched to a gene. Germline assignment: CDR1 LNHDA and CDR2 SQIVND (reference sequence). CDR3 amino acids: CASSSGTRYNEQFF. The CDR3 coding sequence is TGTGCCAGTTCAAGCGGGACTAGGTACAATGAGCAGTTCTTC.